This is a list of T cell receptor beta chains from one sample in a study of cytomegalovirus exposure and HLA in healthy donors. Using immunoSEQ multiplex PCR, the repertoire was profiled, and TCRdb retains in-frame clones only, with some absent. The sample contains 250,000 to 300,000 clones, roughly four fifths of which appear only once. Input material: PBMCs. Receptor source: a woman in her 40s in good health and CMV-seropositive. Both conserved end residues are part of each CDR3. The order of the fields is D gene, J gene, V gene, clone size, CDR3 protein, CDR3 DNA. A D gene is named only where the DNA matches it firmly. Size is stated for part of the rows, as once, few or many counts, or as a class when the clone is expanded.

D: NA; J: TRBJ1-2; V: TRBV10-2; size: NA; CDR3: CASSDENSYGYTF; DNA: TGCGCCAGCAGTGACGAGAACTCCTATGGCTACACCTTC
D: NA; J: TRBJ2-7; V: TRBV18; size: NA; CDR3: CASSPGGVHTYEQYF; DNA: TGTGCCAGCTCACCAGGGGGCGTCCACACCTACGAGCAGTACTTC
D: NA; J: TRBJ1-1; V: TRBV27; size: NA; CDR3: CASGLRGGRILNTEAFF; DNA: TGTGCCAGCGGCTTAAGGGGGGGCCGAATATTGAACACTGAAGCTTTCTTT
D: NA; J: TRBJ1-1; V: TRBV6-5; size: NA; CDR3: CASIAPLYTEAFF; DNA: TGTGCCAGCATCGCACCCCTATACACTGAAGCTTTCTTT
D: NA; J: TRBJ2-7; V: TRBV12-5; size: NA; CDR3: CASDRTAGAYEQYF; DNA: TGTGCTAGTGACCGGACGGCAGGGGCCTACGAGCAGTACTTC
D: TRBD2; J: TRBJ2-1; V: TRBV7-2; size: NA; CDR3: CASSLEAGLAGLGEQFF; DNA: TGTGCCAGCAGCTTAGAGGCGGGGCTAGCGGGACTCGGCGAGCAGTTCTTC
D: NA; J: TRBJ2-1; V: TRBV23-1; size: NA; CDR3: CASSPPGPDVEQFF; DNA: TGCGCCAGCAGTCCTCCGGGTCCCGACGTTGAGCAGTTCTTC
D: NA; J: TRBJ2-3; V: TRBV19; size: NA; CDR3: CASSMGGTTDTQYF; DNA: TGTGCCAGTAGTATGGGGGGAACCACAGATACGCAGTATTTT
D: TRBD1; J: TRBJ1-2; V: TRBV27; size: few; CDR3: CASRVSGQGAYGYTF; DNA: TGTGCCAGCAGGGTTTCGGGACAGGGCGCTTATGGCTACACCTTC
D: TRBD1; J: TRBJ1-3; V: TRBV5-1; size: NA; CDR3: CASSLEGASGNTIYF; DNA: TGCGCCAGCAGCTTGGAGGGGGCCTCTGGAAACACCATATATTTT